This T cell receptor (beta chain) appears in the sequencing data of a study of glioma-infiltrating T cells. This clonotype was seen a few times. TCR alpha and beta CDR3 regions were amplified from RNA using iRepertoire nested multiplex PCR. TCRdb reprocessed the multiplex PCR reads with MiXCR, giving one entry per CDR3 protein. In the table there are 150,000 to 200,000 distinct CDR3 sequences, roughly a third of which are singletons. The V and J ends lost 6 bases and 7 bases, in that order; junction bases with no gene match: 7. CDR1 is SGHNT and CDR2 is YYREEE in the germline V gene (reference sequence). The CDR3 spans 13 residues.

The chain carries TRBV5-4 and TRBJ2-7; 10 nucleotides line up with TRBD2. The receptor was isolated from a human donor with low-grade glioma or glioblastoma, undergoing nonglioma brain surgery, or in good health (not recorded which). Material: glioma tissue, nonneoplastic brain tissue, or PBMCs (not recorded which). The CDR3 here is CASTLAGAKEQYF. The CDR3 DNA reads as TGTGCCAGCACCCTAGCGGGGGCTAAAGAGCAGTACTTC.